Each of the 25 T cell receptor beta chains below was sequenced from the same sample in a study of blood T cell repertoires in COVID-19. Libraries were prepared by immunoSEQ multiplex PCR; TCRdb keeps only in-frame clonotypes and omits some of them. The sample lists fewer than 250,000 clones, about 81% seen once, with roughly 8% in the top ten. The sample was peripheral blood. All receptors come from a woman aged 60-75 years with COVID-19, enrolled during active disease.

V is TRBV7-8 and J is TRBJ2-6; 7 positions agree with TRBD1. This CDR3 is 20 amino acids long. J lost 0 bases, V lost 0 bases, and 11 bases had no gene match. The V gene's germline CDR1 is SGHVS and CDR2 FQNEAQ. This chain's CDR3 is CASSLAGRGLLFSGANVLTF. CDR3 in DNA: TGTGCCAGCAGCTTAGCGGGCAGGGGGTTACTTTTCTCTGGGGCCAACGTCCTGACTTTC. Looking up the rest from reference TRBV7-8 and TRBJ2-6 gives the full variable domain: GAGVSQSPRYKVAKRGQDVALRCDPISGHVSLFWYQQALGQGPEFLTYFQNEAQLDKSGLPSDRFFAERPEGSVSTLKIQRTQQEDSAVYLCASSLAGRGLLFSGANVLTFGAGSRLTVL.

The sample holds a few counts of this clone. The J gene is TRBJ1-5, the V gene TRBV27; D is unclear. The germline V and J ends were trimmed by 2 bases and 0 bases, with 8 bases remaining between them. The CDR3 sequence is 15 residues long. Germline CDR1 reads MNHEY; CDR2 reads SMNVEV (reference sequence). The CDR3 region is CASSLKRNSNQPQHF. CDR3 bases: TGTGCCAGCAGTTTAAAGAGGAATAGCAATCAGCCCCAGCATTTT.

The V call is TRBV7-9, the J call TRBJ1-1; D not certain. The CDR3 consists of 15 residues. Trimming took 2 bases from V and 1 from J, leaving 11 bases between them. Germline V gene data show CDR1 as SEHNR and CDR2 as FQNEAQ (reference sequence). CDR3 protein: CASSLNAAGNTEAFF. DNA for the CDR3: TGTGCCAGCAGCTTAAACGCGGCCGGGAACACTGAAGCTTTCTTT.

The rearrangement links TRBV6-6 to TRBJ2-5; D ambiguous. The CDR3 has 13 residues. The V and J ends lost 5 bases and 4 bases respectively, with 11 bases between them. CDR1 is MNHNY, CDR2 SVGAGI, per germline (reference sequence). The CDR3: CASSRDLAETQYF. For the CDR3, the DNA is TGTGCCAGCAGTCGAGACTTGGCAGAGACCCAGTACTTC.

The CDR3 nucleotides are TGTGCCTGGAGTGGGACAGGGGGCTACACCTTC. It is translated as CAWSGTGGYTF. The J gene is TRBJ1-2, the V gene TRBV30; the match to TRBD1 covers 8 bases. Germline CDR1 is GTSNPN and CDR2 is SVGIG (reference sequence). V was pared by 1 base and J by 8 bases, with 0 bases of the junction left unmatched. This CDR3 is 11 amino acids long.

CDR3 loop: CSASLQGNTEAFF. For the CDR3, the DNA is TGCAGTGCTAGTCTCCAGGGGAACACTGAAGCTTTCTTT. The chain couples TRBV20-1 to TRBJ1-1; possibly TRBD1 for D (5 bases). V was cut by 3 bases and J by 1 base, with 9 bases left in between. Germline assignment: CDR1 DFQATT and CDR2 SNEGSKA (reference sequence). The CDR3 totals 13 residues.

This chain uses TRBV6-5 with TRBJ1-4, with a weak D call TRBD1 (5 bases). CDR1 is MNHEY and CDR2 is SVGAGI in the germline V gene. The V end was cut by 8 bases, the J end by 8 bases, with 21 bases between. This CDR3 is 15 amino acids long. The CDR3, as DNA: TGTGCCAGCTCACGCCGCGGGGCTTCGCTAGAAAAACTGTTTTTT. Translating gives CASSRRGASLEKLFF.

This chain joins TRBV6-6 and TRBJ2-5; a possible D gene is TRBD2 (6 bases). CDR1 and CDR2 from the germline V gene are MNHNY and SVGAGI (reference sequence). The CDR3 covers 14 residues. Trimming cost V 7 bases and J 6 bases, with 18 bases left between them. The CDR3 DNA is TGTGCCAGCAAAGGTGACGGGGAGGAGAAGACCCAGTACTTC. Its translation: CASKGDGEEKTQYF.

The chain carries TRBV5-1 and TRBJ1-2; no clear D. V shed 3 bases and J shed 8 bases, with 14 bases lying between them. The CDR3 totals 13 residues. Per the germline V gene, CDR1 is SGHRS and CDR2 is YFSETQ. The CDR3 nucleotides are TGCGCCAGCAGCTCCCTGGAGGAATCCGGCTACACCTTC. Residues: CASSSLEESGYTF.

The genes are TRBV3-1 (or the pseudogene TRBV3-2) and TRBJ1-4; the D is unclear. V gave up 1 base and J gave up 7 bases, with 7 bases separating them. The germline gives CDR1 LGHDT, CDR2 YNNKEL (reference sequence). The CDR3 sequence is 13 residues long. CDR3: CASSQGSREKLFF. CDR3 nucleotide sequence: TGTGCCAGCAGCCAAGGGAGTCGTGAAAAACTGTTTTTT.

This rearrangement joins TRBV6-1 to TRBJ1-5; 7 positions match TRBD1. The junction had 11 bases not matched to a gene; V was cut back by 1 base and J by 8 bases. The germline V gene encodes CDR1 MNHNS and CDR2 SASEGT. CDR3 length equals 16 residues. For the CDR3, the DNA is TGTGCCAGCAGTGAAGGGGGCCAGGGGGTGCCTAAGCCCCAGCATTTT. It encodes CASSEGGQGVPKPQHF.

The chain combines TRBV7-2 with TRBJ2-3; D is perhaps TRBD2 (6 bases). Trimming left V 5 bases short and J 2 bases short, with 17 bases between. Germline lookup yields CDR1 SGHTA and CDR2 FQGNSA. The CDR3 contains 16 residues. This chain's CDR3 is CASSPTSRAITDTQYF. The DNA of the CDR3 is TGTGCCAGCAGCCCTACTAGCAGAGCTATCACAGATACGCAGTATTTT.

The chain carries TRBV28 and TRBJ1-2, with TRBD1 identical over 8 bases. CDR1 is MDHEN and CDR2 is SYDVKM in the germline V gene. V lost 8 bases to trimming and J lost 8 bases; unmatched junction nucleotides: 16. The CDR3 totals 15 residues. The DNA of the CDR3 is TGTGCCAGCCCACGAAGGACAGGGCCCTATCACGGCTACACCTTC. Translation: CASPRRTGPYHGYTF.

The chain has TRBV7-9 and TRBJ2-5; 13 nucleotides match TRBD2. With V trimmed by 5 bases and J by 4 bases, 4 bases remained unmatched. Germline loops: CDR1 SEHNR, CDR2 FQNEAQ (reference sequence). This CDR3 has 15 residues. As DNA, the CDR3 is TGTGCCAGCAGCCCGGGACTAGCGGGACTAGAGACCCAGTACTTC. Translating it yields CASSPGLAGLETQYF.

The chain uses TRBV4-3 and TRBJ2-6, with 9 positions matching TRBD1. J gave up 0 bases and V 2 bases, and 5 bases lay outside the gene matches. Germline V gene data show CDR1 as LGHNA and CDR2 as YSLEER. This CDR3 has 18 amino acids. The CDR3 nucleotides are TGCGCCAGCAGCCAACGAGGGACAGGGTTCTCTGGGGCCAACGTCCTGACTTTC. It codes for CASSQRGTGFSGANVLTF.

The V call is TRBV4-3, the J call TRBJ2-2; TRBD2 agrees at 10 bases. V lost 2 bases, J lost 6 bases, and 6 bases stayed unmatched. The CDR3 is 16 residues long. Germline V gives CDR1 LGHNA, CDR2 YSLEER. CDR3 residues: CASSQRAGGPSGELFF. In DNA, the CDR3 is TGCGCCAGCAGCCAAAGAGCGGGAGGGCCTTCCGGGGAGCTGTTTTTT.

The table lists this clone with a count of one. V gene TRBV4-1 combines with J gene TRBJ2-2; tentatively, D is TRBD2 (6 bases). Germline V lookup: CDR1 MGHRA, CDR2 YSYEKL. There are 15 residues in the CDR3. The V end lost 1 base, the J end lost 5 bases, and 11 bases lay between the germline ends. This CDR3 reads CASSQVGTLTGELFF. DNA of the CDR3: TGCGCCAGCAGCCAAGTTGGGACTCTGACCGGGGAGCTGTTTTTT.

The V gene is TRBV19, the J gene TRBJ2-2; D is unresolved. V shed 3 bases and J shed 0 bases, with 8 bases lying between them. CDR3 length equals 15 residues. CDR1 and CDR2 (germline): LNHDA, SQIVND (reference sequence). This chain's CDR3 is CASSITPANTGELFF. The CDR3 DNA sequence: TGTGCCAGTAGTATTACACCCGCGAACACCGGGGAGCTGTTTTTT.

This chain connects TRBV12-3 or TRBV12-4 to TRBJ1-5, with a tentative D call TRBD1 (6 bases). This CDR3 region has 13 residues. V was pared by 1 base and J by 7 bases, with 8 bases between. The CDR3 nucleotides are TGTGCCAGCAGTTTAGGACAGGCACAGCCCCAGCATTTT. Protein product: CASSLGQAQPQHF.

This sequence joins TRBV18 and TRBJ2-1; D uncertain. With 1 base removed from V and 1 base from J, the gap between germline ends came to 8 bases. This CDR3 spans 15 amino acids. Germline CDR1 is KGHSH and CDR2 is LQKENI. The CDR3 nucleotides are TGTGCCAGCTCACCACTCTCTCTTTCCTACAATGAGCAGTTCTTC. Encoded protein: CASSPLSLSYNEQFF.

This rearrangement joins TRBV28 to TRBJ1-4; TRBD1 aligns across 9 bases. Germline V gives CDR1 MDHEN, CDR2 SYDVKM. The CDR3 is 12 amino acids. Trimming removed 8 bases from V and 7 bases from J; junction bases left unmatched: 2. The CDR3 DNA sequence: TGTGCCAGCCGACAGGGGGGTGAAAAACTGTTTTTT. Translation gives CASRQGGEKLFF.

This chain links TRBV24-1 with TRBJ2-7; 7 bases match TRBD1. The length of the CDR3 is 15 residues. Germline CDR1 KGHDR, CDR2 SFDVKD. V shed 5 bases, J shed 1 base, and the junction held 7 bases outside the gene matches. The CDR3 region is CATSAPPGQSYEQYV. In nucleotides, the CDR3 is TGTGCCACCAGTGCCCCCCCGGGACAGTCCTACGAGCAGTACGTC.

This clone was picked up a small number of times. This chain joins TRBV27 and TRBJ1-5, with TRBD1 as a possible D gene (5 bases). The CDR3 consists of 16 residues. Germline V gives CDR1 MNHEY, CDR2 SMNVEV (reference sequence). V was cut by 5 bases and J by 5 bases, with 19 bases left in between. The CDR3 protein is CASSSGDHRLHQPQHF. As DNA, the CDR3 is TGTGCCAGCAGTAGTGGGGATCACAGGCTGCATCAGCCCCAGCATTTT.

The genes are TRBV13 and TRBJ2-1; 8 nucleotides align to TRBD2. With V trimmed by 5 bases and J by 0 bases, 18 bases remained unmatched. Germline V gene data show CDR1 as PRHDT and CDR2 as FYEKMQ (reference sequence). The CDR3 covers 20 residues. CDR3 DNA sequence: TGTGCCAGCAGCCCCCCCTGGGTGGGCGGGGGGCTGAGCTCCTACAATGAGCAGTTCTTC. Translation gives CASSPPWVGGGLSSYNEQFF.

The genes are TRBV7-2 and TRBJ2-2; D perhaps matches TRBD2 (6 bases). Germline V CDR1 and CDR2: SGHTA, FQGNSA. This CDR3 spans 15 amino acids. V lost 2 bases and J 5 bases, leaving 12 bases between the germline ends. CDR3 nucleotides: TGTGCCAGCAGCTTATCCCTAGCGAGGACCGGGGAGCTGTTTTTT. Translating gives CASSLSLARTGELFF.